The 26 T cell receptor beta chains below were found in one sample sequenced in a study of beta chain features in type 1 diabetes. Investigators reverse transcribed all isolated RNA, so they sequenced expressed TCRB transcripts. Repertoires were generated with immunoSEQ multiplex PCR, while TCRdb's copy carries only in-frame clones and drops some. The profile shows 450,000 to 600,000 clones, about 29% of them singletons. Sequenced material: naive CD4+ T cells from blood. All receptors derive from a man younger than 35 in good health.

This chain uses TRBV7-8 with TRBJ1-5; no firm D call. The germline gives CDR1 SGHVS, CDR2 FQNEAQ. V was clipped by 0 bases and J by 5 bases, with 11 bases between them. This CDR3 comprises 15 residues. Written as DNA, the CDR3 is TGTGCCAGCAGCTTAGCTGGGGAGGGATATCAGCCCCAGCATTTT. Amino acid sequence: CASSLAGEGYQPQHF.

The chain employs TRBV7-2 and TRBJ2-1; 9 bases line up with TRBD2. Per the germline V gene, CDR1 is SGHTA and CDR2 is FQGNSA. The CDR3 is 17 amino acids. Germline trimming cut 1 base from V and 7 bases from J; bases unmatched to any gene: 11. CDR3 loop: CASSLGWGSGRLNEQFF. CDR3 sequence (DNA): TGTGCCAGCAGCTTAGGGTGGGGAAGCGGGAGGCTAAATGAGCAGTTCTTC. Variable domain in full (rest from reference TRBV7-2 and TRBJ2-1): GAGVSQSPSNKVTEKGKDVELRCDPISGHTALYWYRQSLGQGLEFLIYFQGNSAPDKSGLPSDRFSAERTGGSVSTLTIQRTQQEDSAVYLCASSLGWGSGRLNEQFFGPGTRLTVL.

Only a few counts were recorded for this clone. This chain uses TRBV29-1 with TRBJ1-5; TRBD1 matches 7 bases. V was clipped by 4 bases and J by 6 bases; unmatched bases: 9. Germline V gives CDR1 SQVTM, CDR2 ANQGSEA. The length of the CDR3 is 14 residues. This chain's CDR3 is CSVGETGEGQPQHF. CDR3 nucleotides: TGCAGCGTTGGCGAAACAGGGGAAGGTCAGCCCCAGCATTTT.

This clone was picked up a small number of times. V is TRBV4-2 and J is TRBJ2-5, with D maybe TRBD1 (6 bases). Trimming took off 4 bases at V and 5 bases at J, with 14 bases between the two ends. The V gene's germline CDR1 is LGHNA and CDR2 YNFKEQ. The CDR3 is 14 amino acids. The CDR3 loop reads CASSRIGQQETQYF. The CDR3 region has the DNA TGTGCCAGCAGCCGCATTGGACAGCAGGAGACCCAGTACTTC.

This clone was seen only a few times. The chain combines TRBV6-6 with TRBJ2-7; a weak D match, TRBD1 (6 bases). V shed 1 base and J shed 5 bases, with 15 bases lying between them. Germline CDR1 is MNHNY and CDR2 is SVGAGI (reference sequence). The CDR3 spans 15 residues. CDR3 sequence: CASSYLDRWGDEQYF. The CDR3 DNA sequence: TGTGCCAGCAGTTACTTGGACAGATGGGGCGACGAGCAGTACTTC.

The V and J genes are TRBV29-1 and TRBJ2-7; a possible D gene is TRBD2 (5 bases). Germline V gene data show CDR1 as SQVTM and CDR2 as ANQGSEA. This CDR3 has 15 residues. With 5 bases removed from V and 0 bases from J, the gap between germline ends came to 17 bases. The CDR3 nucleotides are TGCAGCGTTAAATTTGTTGGGGAGAGCTCCTACGAGCAGTACTTC. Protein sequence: CSVKFVGESSYEQYF.

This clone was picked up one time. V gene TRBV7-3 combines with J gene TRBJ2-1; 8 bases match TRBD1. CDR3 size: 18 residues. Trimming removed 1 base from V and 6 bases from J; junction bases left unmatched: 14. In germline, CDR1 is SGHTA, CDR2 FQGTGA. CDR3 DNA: TGTGCCAGCAGCTTAAATGCCCAACGGTCAGGGGGCATCAATGAGCAGTTCTTC. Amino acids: CASSLNAQRSGGINEQFF. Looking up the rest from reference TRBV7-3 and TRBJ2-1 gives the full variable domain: GAGVSQTPSNKVTEKGKYVELRCDPISGHTALYWYRQSLGQGPEFLIYFQGTGAADDSGLPNDRFFAVRPEGSVSTLKIQRTERGDSAVYLCASSLNAQRSGGINEQFFGPGTRLTVL.

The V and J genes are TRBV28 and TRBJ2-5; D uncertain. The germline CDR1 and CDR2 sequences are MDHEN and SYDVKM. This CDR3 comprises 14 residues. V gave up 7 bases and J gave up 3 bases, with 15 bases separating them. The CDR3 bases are TGTGCCAGCAACCCTTTTACAGTAGAAGAGACCCAGTACTTC. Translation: CASNPFTVEETQYF.

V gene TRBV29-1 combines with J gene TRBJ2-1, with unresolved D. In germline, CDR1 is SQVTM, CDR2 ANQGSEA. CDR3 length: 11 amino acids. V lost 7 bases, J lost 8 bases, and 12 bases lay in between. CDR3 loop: CSAREIDEQFF. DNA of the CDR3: TGCAGCGCCCGCGAGATTGATGAGCAGTTCTTC.

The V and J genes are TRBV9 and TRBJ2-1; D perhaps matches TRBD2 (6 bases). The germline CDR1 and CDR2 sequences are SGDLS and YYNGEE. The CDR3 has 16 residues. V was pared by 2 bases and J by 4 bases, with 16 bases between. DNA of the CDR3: TGTGCCAGCAGCGTTTATAGCGGAACCCTTTACAATGAGCAGTTCTTC. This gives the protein CASSVYSGTLYNEQFF.

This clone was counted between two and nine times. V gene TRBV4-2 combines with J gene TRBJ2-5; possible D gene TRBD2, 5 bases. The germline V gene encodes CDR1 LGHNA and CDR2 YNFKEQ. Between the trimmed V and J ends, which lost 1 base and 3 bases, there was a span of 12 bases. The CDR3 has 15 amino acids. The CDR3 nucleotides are TGTGCCAGCAGCCAAGCCCCGGGAAGGGAAGAGACCCAGTACTTC. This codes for CASSQAPGREETQYF.

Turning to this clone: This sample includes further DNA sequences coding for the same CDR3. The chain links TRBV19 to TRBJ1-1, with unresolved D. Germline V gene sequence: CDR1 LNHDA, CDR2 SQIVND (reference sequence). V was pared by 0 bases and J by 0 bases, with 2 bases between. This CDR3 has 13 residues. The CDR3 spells CASSIELNTEAFF. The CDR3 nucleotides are TGTGCCAGTAGTATAGAACTGAACACTGAAGCTTTCTTT.

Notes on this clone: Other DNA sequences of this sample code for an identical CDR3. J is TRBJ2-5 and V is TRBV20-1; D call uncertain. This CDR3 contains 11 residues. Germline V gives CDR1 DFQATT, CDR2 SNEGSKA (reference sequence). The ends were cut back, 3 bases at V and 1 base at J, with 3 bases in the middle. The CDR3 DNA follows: TGCAGTGCTAGCGGCCAAGAGACCCAGTACTTC. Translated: CSASGQETQYF.

CDR3 coding DNA: TGCGCCAGCAGCTCAGGACAGTACAATGAGCAGTTCTTC. This gives the protein CASSSGQYNEQFF. V and J are TRBV5-1 and TRBJ2-1; D is possibly TRBD1 (6 bases). V lost 3 bases to trimming and J lost 4 bases, with 8 bases between them. CDR1 and CDR2 (germline): SGHRS, YFSETQ. The CDR3 runs to 13 residues.

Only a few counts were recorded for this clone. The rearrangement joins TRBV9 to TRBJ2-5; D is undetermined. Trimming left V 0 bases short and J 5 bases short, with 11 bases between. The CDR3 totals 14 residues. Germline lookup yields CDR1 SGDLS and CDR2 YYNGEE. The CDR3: CASSVEWSRETQYF. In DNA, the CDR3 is TGTGCCAGCAGCGTAGAGTGGAGCCGGGAGACCCAGTACTTC.

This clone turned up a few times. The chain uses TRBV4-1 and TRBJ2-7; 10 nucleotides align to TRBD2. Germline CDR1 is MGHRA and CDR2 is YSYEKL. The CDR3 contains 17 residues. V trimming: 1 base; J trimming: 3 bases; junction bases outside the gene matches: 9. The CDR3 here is CASSQGIWTSGHYEQYF. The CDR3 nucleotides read TGCGCCAGCAGCCAAGGGATTTGGACTAGCGGACACTACGAGCAGTACTTC.

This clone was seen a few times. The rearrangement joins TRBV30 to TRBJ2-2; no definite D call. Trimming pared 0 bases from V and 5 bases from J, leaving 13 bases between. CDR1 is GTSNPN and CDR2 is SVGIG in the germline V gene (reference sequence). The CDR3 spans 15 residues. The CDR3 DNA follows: TGTGCCTGGAGTGTACTCAGCCTCAAGACCGGGGAGCTGTTTTTT. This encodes CAWSVLSLKTGELFF.

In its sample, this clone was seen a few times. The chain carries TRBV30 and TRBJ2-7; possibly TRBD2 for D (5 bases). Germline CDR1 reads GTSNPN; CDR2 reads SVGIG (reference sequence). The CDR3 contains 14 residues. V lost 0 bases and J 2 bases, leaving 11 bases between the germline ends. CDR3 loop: CAWSVLGIAYEQYF. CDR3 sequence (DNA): TGTGCCTGGAGTGTACTCGGGATTGCCTACGAGCAGTACTTC. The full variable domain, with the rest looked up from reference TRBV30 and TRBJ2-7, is SQTIHQWPATLVQPVGSPLSLECTVEGTSNPNLYWYRQAAGRGLQLLFYSVGIGQISSEVPQNLSASRPQDRQFILSSKKLLLSDSGFYLCAWSVLGIAYEQYFGPGTRLTVT.

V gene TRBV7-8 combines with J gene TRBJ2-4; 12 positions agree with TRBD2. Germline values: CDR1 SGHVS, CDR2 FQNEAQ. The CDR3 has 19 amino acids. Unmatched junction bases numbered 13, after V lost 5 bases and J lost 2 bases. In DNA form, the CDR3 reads TGTGCCAGCAGCCCCCGACTAGCGGGAGACCTCTTTTCCAAAAACATTCAGTACTTC. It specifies CASSPRLAGDLFSKNIQYF.

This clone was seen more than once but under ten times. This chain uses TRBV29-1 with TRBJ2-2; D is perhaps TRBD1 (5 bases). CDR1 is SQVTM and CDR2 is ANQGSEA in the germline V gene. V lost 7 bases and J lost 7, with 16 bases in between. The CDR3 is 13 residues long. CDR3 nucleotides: TGCAGCGCTGGGGCGGCCGCTTACGGGGAGCTGTTTTTT. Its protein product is CSAGAAAYGELFF.

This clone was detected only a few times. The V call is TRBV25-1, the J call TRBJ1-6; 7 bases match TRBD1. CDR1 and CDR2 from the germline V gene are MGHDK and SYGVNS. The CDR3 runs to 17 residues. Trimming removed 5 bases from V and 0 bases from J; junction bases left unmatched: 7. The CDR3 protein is CASSQGVMSSYNSPLHF. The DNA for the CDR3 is TGTGCCAGCAGTCAGGGGGTTATGAGCTCCTATAATTCACCCCTCCACTTT.

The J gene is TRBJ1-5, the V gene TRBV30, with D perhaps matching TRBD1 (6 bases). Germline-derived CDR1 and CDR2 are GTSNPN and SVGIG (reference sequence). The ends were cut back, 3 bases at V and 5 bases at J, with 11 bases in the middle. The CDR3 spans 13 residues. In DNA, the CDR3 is TGTGCCTGGAGAGCGGGGGCTTATCAGCCCCAGCATTTT. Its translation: CAWRAGAYQPQHF.

The CDR3 DNA reads TGTGCCTGGGGAAGAGAGACCTCTGGAAACACCATATATTTT. It translates to CAWGRETSGNTIYF. The J gene is TRBJ1-3, the V gene TRBV30; D uncertain. Germline V gene sequence: CDR1 GTSNPN, CDR2 SVGIG (reference sequence). The CDR3 is 14 amino acids. The V gene lost 5 bases and the J gene lost 0 bases, with 11 bases spanning the gap.

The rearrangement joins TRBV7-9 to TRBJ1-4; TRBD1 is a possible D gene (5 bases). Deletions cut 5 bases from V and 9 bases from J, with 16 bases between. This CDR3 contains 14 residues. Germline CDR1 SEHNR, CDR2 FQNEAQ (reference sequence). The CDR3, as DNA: TGTGCCAGCAGCCGTCGGGACGGCGTTCAAAAACTGTTTTTT. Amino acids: CASSRRDGVQKLFF.

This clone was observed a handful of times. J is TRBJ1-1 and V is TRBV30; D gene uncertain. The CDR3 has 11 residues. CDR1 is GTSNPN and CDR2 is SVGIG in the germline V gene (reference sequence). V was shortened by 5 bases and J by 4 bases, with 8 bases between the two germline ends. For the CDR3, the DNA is TGTGCCTGGGGCTATGGCACTGAAGCTTTCTTT. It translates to CAWGYGTEAFF.

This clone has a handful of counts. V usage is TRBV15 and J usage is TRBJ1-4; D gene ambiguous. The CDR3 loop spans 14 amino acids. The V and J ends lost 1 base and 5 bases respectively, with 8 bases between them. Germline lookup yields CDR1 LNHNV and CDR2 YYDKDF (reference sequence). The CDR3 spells CATSRVRENEKLFF. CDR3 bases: TGTGCCACCAGCAGAGTGAGGGAGAATGAAAAACTGTTTTTT.